Presented here are 30 T cell receptor beta chains from one specimen sequenced in a study of blood T cell repertoires in COVID-19. Assay used: immunoSEQ multiplex PCR; TCRdb lists only in-frame clones, some missing. The sample carries 150,000 to 160,000 clones, about 80% recorded once. Sequenced: peripheral blood. All receptors come from a man aged 55-75 years with acute or convalescent COVID-19.

The chain is built from TRBV7-9 and TRBJ2-3; D perhaps matches TRBD2 (6 bases). The CDR3 totals 14 residues. V was clipped by 8 bases and J by 3 bases, with 15 bases between them. Germline V lookup: CDR1 SEHNR, CDR2 FQNEAQ (reference sequence). CDR3 region: CASGLGGRTDTQYF. The CDR3 coding sequence is TGTGCCAGCGGCCTCGGAGGGAGGACAGATACGCAGTATTTT.

The CDR3, as DNA: TGTGCCAGAAGCTTTTCCCCTGCCCGGACAGGGGCCAACGTCCTGACTTTC. This translates into CARSFSPARTGANVLTF. This rearrangement joins TRBV7-5 to TRBJ2-6; the table's D gene call, TRBD1, was not cross checked with the DNA. TRBV7-5 is annotated as a pseudogene. This CDR3 contains 17 residues.

This clone was counted a single time. The V gene is TRBV30, the J gene TRBJ2-2; no definite D call. This CDR3 is built from 11 residues. CDR1 is GTSNPN, CDR2 SVGIG, per germline (reference sequence). The V and J ends lost 5 bases and 6 bases respectively, with 7 bases between them. CDR3 nucleotides: TGTGCCTGGGGTAGATCCGGGGAGCTGTTTTTT. Protein product: CAWGRSGELFF.

This chain joins TRBV4-3 and TRBJ2-3, with 8 bases fitting TRBD1. J was trimmed by 6 bases and V by 3 bases; bases with no gene match: 2. The CDR3 totals 13 residues. The germline CDR1 and CDR2 sequences are LGHNA and YSLEER. CDR3 nucleotide sequence: TGCGCCAGCAGCCAGAACAGGGGGGATACGCAGTATTTT. Amino acid sequence: CASSQNRGDTQYF.

This sequence joins TRBV9 and TRBJ1-2, with 7 bases that match TRBD1. Trimming removed 0 bases from V and 5 bases from J; junction bases left unmatched: 10. The CDR3 length is 16 residues. The germline V gene has CDR1 SGDLS and CDR2 YYNGEE. The CDR3 region is CASSVARDRGGYGYTF. The CDR3, as DNA: TGTGCCAGCAGCGTAGCCCGGGACAGAGGCGGATATGGCTACACCTTC.

In its sample, this clone was seen a few times. The chain links TRBV5-6 to TRBJ2-6, with no clear D. The length of the CDR3 is 15 residues. The germline V and J ends were trimmed by 0 bases and 0 bases, with 4 bases remaining between them. Germline CDR1 and CDR2: SGHDT and YYEEEE. The CDR3 region has the DNA TGTGCCAGCAGCTTGGCCCTCTCTGGGGCCAACGTCCTGACTTTC. This encodes CASSLALSGANVLTF.

The gene calls are TRBV2 and TRBJ2-3, with 14 bases identical to TRBD2. The germline gives CDR1 SNHLY, CDR2 FYNNEI. V shed 6 bases and J 5 bases; nucleotides not matched to a gene: 25. The CDR3 spans 22 residues. CDR3 loop: CASRARNSGTSGSSDGRDTQYF. CDR3 DNA sequence: TGTGCCAGCAGAGCGCGAAACTCCGGGACTAGCGGGAGTTCGGATGGTAGAGATACGCAGTATTTT. The full variable domain, completed using reference TRBV2 and TRBJ2-3, is EPEVTQTPSHQVTQMGQEVILRCVPISNHLYFYWYRQILGQKVEFLVSFYNNEISEKSEIFDDQFSVERPDGSNFTLKIRSTKLEDSAMYFCASRARNSGTSGSSDGRDTQYFGPGTRLTVL.

The J gene is TRBJ1-3, the V gene TRBV6-1, with D possibly being TRBD1 (6 bases). Germline V lookup: CDR1 MNHNS, CDR2 SASEGT. The CDR3 covers 17 residues. V lost 4 bases to trimming and J lost 0 bases, with 16 bases between them. The CDR3 region has the DNA TGTGCCAGCAGTGGGTCAGGGGCCCCGAGCTCTGGAAACACCATATATTTT. This encodes CASSGSGAPSSGNTIYF.

The chain links TRBV28 to TRBJ1-5; 7 bases line up with TRBD1. CDR1 and CDR2 (germline): MDHEN, SYDVKM. CDR3 length: 15 residues. J lost 3 bases, V lost 6 bases, and 8 bases had no gene match. The CDR3 sequence: CASSMTGTHNQPQHF. As DNA, the CDR3 is TGTGCCAGCAGCATGACAGGGACTCACAATCAGCCCCAGCATTTT.

This chain connects TRBV7-2 to TRBJ2-7, with 8 positions matching TRBD2. In germline, CDR1 is SGHTA, CDR2 FQGNSA. The CDR3 totals 15 residues. Losses at the gene ends were 0 bases for V and 2 bases for J; bases not matched to a gene: 3. The CDR3 region is CASSLAHGGAYEQYF. The CDR3 DNA sequence: TGTGCCAGCAGCTTAGCGCACGGGGGGGCCTACGAGCAGTACTTC.

The J gene is TRBJ1-1, the V gene TRBV19; D is undetermined. V gave up 8 bases and J gave up 1 base, with 14 bases separating them. The CDR3 runs 14 residues. The germline gives CDR1 LNHDA, CDR2 SQIVND (reference sequence). CDR3 amino acids: CASGDGAANTEAFF. CDR3 coding DNA: TGTGCCAGTGGAGACGGTGCAGCGAACACTGAAGCTTTCTTT.

The chain carries TRBV6-5 and TRBJ2-2; 10 bases map to TRBD2. V lost 7 bases, J lost 0 bases, and 2 bases stayed unmatched. This CDR3 has 15 amino acids. CDR1 MNHEY and CDR2 SVGAGI come from the germline V gene. CDR3 bases: TGTGCCAGCACTAGCGGGGGCCCGAACACCGGGGAGCTGTTTTTT. It translates to CASTSGGPNTGELFF.

The rearrangement links TRBV2 to TRBJ1-2; tentatively, D is TRBD1 (5 bases). With 8 bases removed from V and 3 bases from J, the gap between germline ends came to 10 bases. In germline, CDR1 is SNHLY, CDR2 FYNNEI. CDR3 length: 12 amino acids. CDR3: CASRGDDYGYTF. The CDR3 nucleotides are TGTGCCAGCCGGGGGGACGACTATGGCTACACCTTC.

The V and J genes are TRBV24-1 and TRBJ1-2, with a tentative D call TRBD1 (5 bases). Germline assignment: CDR1 KGHDR and CDR2 SFDVKD. The CDR3 sequence is 13 residues long. Between the trimmed V and J ends, which lost 3 bases and 9 bases, there was a span of 13 bases. The CDR3 sequence: CATSDPGALRYTF. Here the CDR3 DNA reads TGTGCCACCAGTGATCCTGGGGCCCTTCGCTACACCTTC.

CDR3 in DNA: TGTGCCAGCAAGGAGGGGAGCTCCTACAATGAGCAGTTCTTC. Encoded protein: CASKEGSSYNEQFF. The chain is built from TRBV28 and TRBJ2-1, with D possibly TRBD2 on 6 matching bases. Looked up from germline, CDR1 is MDHEN and CDR2 is SYDVKM. CDR3 length: 14 amino acids. The V end was cut by 7 bases, the J end by 0 bases, with 10 bases between.

This clone has only a few counts. The chain has TRBV19 and TRBJ1-5; a possible D gene is TRBD1 (5 bases). The germline V gene has CDR1 LNHDA and CDR2 SQIVND (reference sequence). This CDR3 comprises 15 residues. The V end was cut by 5 bases, the J end by 0 bases, with 11 bases between. The CDR3 coding sequence is TGTGCCAGTAGTGATGCAGGGTATAGCAATCAGCCCCAGCATTTT. Translation gives CASSDAGYSNQPQHF.

V is TRBV4-3 and J is TRBJ2-1; D may be TRBD2 (5 bases). The V gene's germline CDR1 is LGHNA and CDR2 YSLEER. The CDR3 totals 18 residues. Trimming removed 1 base at V and 3 bases at J, with 19 bases between. DNA for the CDR3: TGCGCCAGCAGCCAAGTGCGGGCAGGACCAACATACTACAATGAGCAGTTCTTC. This sequence encodes CASSQVRAGPTYYNEQFF.

A few counts support this clone. The V gene is TRBV29-1, the J gene TRBJ2-1, with TRBD2 matching 7 bases. The CDR3 has 14 amino acids. V trimming: 6 bases; J trimming: 4 bases; junction bases outside the gene matches: 9. Germline CDR1 SQVTM, CDR2 ANQGSEA. The CDR3 protein is CSVLVAGSYNEQFF. Written as DNA, the CDR3 is TGCAGCGTGCTCGTAGCGGGTTCTTACAATGAGCAGTTCTTC.

The V gene is TRBV28, the J gene TRBJ2-5; possible D gene TRBD1, 5 bases. The CDR3 totals 14 residues. Trimming removed 2 bases from V and 4 bases from J, with 11 bases in between. Per germline, CDR1 MDHEN and CDR2 SYDVKM. The CDR3: CASSLGRVGETQYF. CDR3 DNA: TGTGCCAGCAGTTTAGGCAGGGTCGGAGAGACCCAGTACTTC.

The V call is TRBV7-2, the J call TRBJ1-2; 10 positions match TRBD1. V lost 4 bases to trimming and J lost 2 bases; unmatched junction nucleotides: 7. CDR3 size: 16 residues. Germline loops: CDR1 SGHTA, CDR2 FQGNSA. The DNA for the CDR3 is TGTGCCAGCAGCTACCGGACAGGGGGAGTAAACTATGGCTACACCTTC. It yields the protein CASSYRTGGVNYGYTF.

CDR3: CASGPQYREWYEQYF. CDR3 bases: TGTGCTAGTGGACCTCAATACAGGGAGTGGTACGAGCAGTACTTC. The chain recombines TRBV12-5 with TRBJ2-7; a possible D gene is TRBD1 (6 bases). This CDR3 contains 15 residues. Germline V gene sequence: CDR1 LGHNT, CDR2 FRNRAP. V was cut by 6 bases and J by 4 bases, with 19 bases left in between.

The genes are TRBV24-1 and TRBJ2-3; D perhaps matches TRBD2 (5 bases). The germline V and J ends were trimmed by 2 bases and 3 bases, with 11 bases remaining between them. Germline V CDR1 and CDR2: KGHDR, SFDVKD. The CDR3 loop spans 15 amino acids. CDR3 amino acids: CATSDSAEVTDTQYF. For the CDR3, the DNA is TGTGCCACCAGTGATTCGGCGGAGGTTACAGATACGCAGTATTTT.

V gene TRBV11-2 combines with J gene TRBJ1-2, with 8 bases identical to TRBD1. The V gene's germline CDR1 is SGHAT and CDR2 FQNNGV. This CDR3 is built from 14 residues. Trimming at V came to 5 bases and at J to 4 bases, leaving 6 bases not matched to a gene. CDR3 protein: CASSPAGGVYGYTF. The CDR3 nucleotides are TGTGCCAGCAGCCCCGCAGGGGGCGTCTATGGCTACACCTTC.

The chain carries TRBV3-1 (or the pseudogene TRBV3-2) and TRBJ2-7; 8 nucleotides align to TRBD2. The germline V gene encodes CDR1 LGHDT and CDR2 YNNKEL (reference sequence). The V and J ends lost 4 bases and 7 bases, in that order; junction bases with no gene match: 9. This CDR3 comprises 14 residues. The DNA of the CDR3 is TGTGCCAGCAGCCCCGGGCGGGGGGTCCGGGAGCAGTACTTC. Translation: CASSPGRGVREQYF.

The chain joins TRBV5-1 to TRBJ2-5, with D possibly matching TRBD1 (6 bases). V was shortened by 4 bases and J by 2 bases, with 12 bases between the two germline ends. This CDR3 spans 14 amino acids. From germline, CDR1 is SGHRS and CDR2 YFSETQ. The CDR3 coding sequence is TGCGCCAGCAGCCCAGGACAGCCGCAAGAGACCCAGTACTTC. Translating it yields CASSPGQPQETQYF.

V is TRBV2 and J is TRBJ2-1; 7 positions match TRBD2. V trimming: 6 bases; J trimming: 9 bases; junction bases outside the gene matches: 8. The CDR3 sequence is 13 residues long. Per germline, CDR1 SNHLY and CDR2 FYNNEI. CDR3 loop: CASRGEGLGEQFF. As DNA, the CDR3 is TGTGCCAGCAGGGGGGAGGGCCTGGGTGAGCAGTTCTTC.

V and J are TRBV11-2 and TRBJ1-2; D is unclear. This CDR3 contains 13 residues. The V end was cut by 5 bases, the J end by 5 bases, with 12 bases between. Per the germline V gene, CDR1 is SGHAT and CDR2 is FQNNGV. The CDR3 bases are TGTGCCAGCAGCCCGGCAGGTTTATATGGCTACACCTTC. Its protein is CASSPAGLYGYTF.

The genes are TRBV25-1 and TRBJ2-2; possible D gene TRBD1, 5 bases. The V gene lost 2 bases and the J gene lost 7 bases, with 8 bases spanning the gap. Germline V lookup: CDR1 MGHDK, CDR2 SYGVNS. CDR3 length equals 13 residues. In DNA form, the CDR3 reads TGTGCCAGCAGTGAACCAGGGTACGGGGAGCTGTTTTTT. This gives the protein CASSEPGYGELFF.

The chain combines TRBV19 with TRBJ1-2; D unclear. CDR1 is LNHDA and CDR2 is SQIVND in the germline V gene (reference sequence). Trimming removed 1 base from V and 7 bases from J, with 7 bases in between. The CDR3 spans 12 residues. The CDR3 protein is CASSIAGSGYTF. CDR3 nucleotide sequence: TGTGCCAGTAGTATAGCGGGAAGTGGCTACACCTTC.

This chain joins TRBV19 and TRBJ2-5; D is possibly TRBD2 (6 bases). The germline V gene has CDR1 LNHDA and CDR2 SQIVND (reference sequence). V was cut by 4 bases and J by 5 bases, with 14 bases left in between. The CDR3 extends over 14 amino acids. CDR3 coding DNA: TGTGCCAGTAGTAGGGACTGGCTAACGGAGACCCAGTACTTC. It translates to CASSRDWLTETQYF.